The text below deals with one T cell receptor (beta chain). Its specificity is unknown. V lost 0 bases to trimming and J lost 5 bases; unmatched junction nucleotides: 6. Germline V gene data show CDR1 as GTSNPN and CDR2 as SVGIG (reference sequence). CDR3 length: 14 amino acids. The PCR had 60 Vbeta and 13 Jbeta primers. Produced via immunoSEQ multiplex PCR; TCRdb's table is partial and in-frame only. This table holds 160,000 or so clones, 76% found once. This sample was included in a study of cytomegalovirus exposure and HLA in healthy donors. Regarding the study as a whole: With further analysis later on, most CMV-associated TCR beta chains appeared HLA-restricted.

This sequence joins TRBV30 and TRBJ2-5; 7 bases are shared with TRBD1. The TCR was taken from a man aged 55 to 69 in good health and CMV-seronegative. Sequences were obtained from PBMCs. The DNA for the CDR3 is TGTGCCTGGAGTGTAACAGGGGTAGGGGAGACCCAGTACTTC. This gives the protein CAWSVTGVGETQYF.